The TCR beta chain under discussion was sequenced for a study of blood T cell repertoires in COVID-19. Study in general: Samples came from the United States, Italy and Spain, spanning acute and convalescent COVID-19. The cDNA or gDNA used as material had been derived from T cells, B-cell-depleted T cells, or PBMCs.

This clone has a handful of counts. The CDR3 runs to 14 residues. Germline lookup yields CDR1 SEHNR and CDR2 FQNEAQ (reference sequence). V gave up 6 bases and J gave up 5 bases, with 16 bases separating them. Sequencing was performed with immunoSEQ multiplex PCR; in TCRdb, only in-frame clones are kept and a portion is missing. The sample contains some 150,000 clones, roughly 87% of which appear only once. The V gene is TRBV7-9, the J gene TRBJ1-1; D is unresolved. Sequencing used peripheral blood. This TCR was sampled from a woman in her forties or fifties with acute or convalescent COVID-19. This chain's CDR3 is CASSGVRGRTEAFF. The CDR3 nucleotides read TGTGCCAGCAGTGGGGTGCGGGGTAGGACTGAAGCTTTCTTT.